This T cell receptor beta chain emerged from a study of cytomegalovirus exposure and HLA in healthy donors. Study-wide results and caveats: Common viral pathogens were later found to be apparently linked to several of the most significant clusters.

The PCR used 60 Vbeta and 13 Jbeta primers. Measured with immunoSEQ multiplex PCR; TCRdb has only the in-frame clones, and not every one. The data contain 200,000 to 250,000 clones, 77% of them singletons. In the case of this clone: What it binds is unknown.

Sequences were obtained from PBMCs. The clonotype was recovered from a woman aged 55-70 years in good health and CMV-seropositive.

The CDR3 DNA reads as TGCGCCAGCAGCTTGGCGGCGGGGGGGCCGCATACGCAGTATTTT. Translating gives CASSLAAGGPHTQYF. The V call is TRBV5-1, the J call TRBJ2-3, with 9 bases matching TRBD2. Losses at the gene ends were 0 bases for V and 7 bases for J; bases not matched to a gene: 6. Germline V lookup: CDR1 SGHRS, CDR2 YFSETQ. CDR3 length: 15 residues.